This TCR beta chain was obtained from a study of OX40 agonist ivuxolimab in advanced cancers. At the level of the study: Clinicians treated patients with ivuxolimab, an agonistic anti-OX40 (CD134) antibody.

Study-level points and caveats: Expanded clones were, on average, more numerous among CD8+ T cells than CD4+. Within 6 weeks, CD4+ and CD8+ blood T cells expanded clonally at 0.1 to 3.0 mg/kg.

Blood draws occurred at baseline, cycle 4 day 1, and cycle 7 day 1. A remark on this clone: Its antigen is unknown.

V was pared by 7 bases and J by 7 bases, with 6 bases of the junction left unmatched. Germline CDR1 MDHEN, CDR2 SYDVKM. The CDR3 is 15 residues long. Data came from immunoSEQ multiplex PCR; TCRdb stores just in-frame clones and leaves some out. The table lists about 47,000 clones, about 86% of them singletons. The material sequenced was CD4+ or CD8+ T cells sorted from blood, taken in a trial of the OX40 agonist ivuxolimab. This chain joins TRBV28 and TRBJ2-1; 14 positions agree with TRBD2. The clonotype was recovered from an adult with an advanced solid tumor such as melanoma, head and neck, liver or kidney cancer. The DNA for the CDR3 is TGTGCCAGCACTTCCGGGACTAGCGGGAGAAATGAGCAGTTCTTC. Translated: CASTSGTSGRNEQFF.